The 22 T cell receptor beta chains reported below all come from one sample, sequenced in a study of blood T cell repertoires in COVID-19. Produced via immunoSEQ multiplex PCR; TCRdb's table is partial and in-frame only. Here the sample spans about 44,000 clones, 87% being singletons. What was sequenced was peripheral blood. Source of these receptors: an elderly woman in a cohort sampled during active or convalescent COVID-19.

This sequence joins TRBV20-1 and TRBJ2-7; TRBD2 aligns across 8 bases. V gave up 3 bases and J gave up 9 bases; unmatched junction bases: 7. Germline CDR1 DFQATT, CDR2 SNEGSKA (reference sequence). CDR3 length: 12 residues. CDR3 DNA sequence: TGCAGTGCTAGTCTGGGACTAGAGGCGCAGTACTTC. It specifies CSASLGLEAQYF.

This sequence joins TRBV3-1 (or the pseudogene TRBV3-2) and TRBJ1-2; D is perhaps TRBD1 (5 bases). Per the germline V gene, CDR1 is LGHDT and CDR2 is YNNKEL (reference sequence). The length of the CDR3 is 13 residues. V lost 4 bases and J 1 base, leaving 7 bases between the germline ends. The CDR3 DNA follows: TGTGCCAGCAGCCCCAGGGTTAACTATGGCTACACCTTC. Translation gives CASSPRVNYGYTF.

For the CDR3, the DNA is TGTGCAAGTCGAAAAACCGTTCAATCCGGGGGCGGGAGTTACACAGATACGCAGTATTTT. Its protein is CASRKTVQSGGGSYTDTQYF. This chain links TRBV12-2 with TRBJ2-3; TRBD2 is taken as the D call from the table, unchecked against the DNA. TRBV12-2 is a pseudogene locus. The CDR3 contains 20 residues.

The rearrangement uses TRBV11-2 and TRBJ2-7; D remains ambiguous. CDR3 size: 12 residues. The germline CDR1 and CDR2 sequences are SGHAT and FQNNGV. V dropped 2 bases and J dropped 2 bases, with 4 bases sitting between them. CDR3 DNA: TGTGCCAGCAGCTTATCAACCTACGAGCAGTACTTC. Protein sequence: CASSLSTYEQYF.

The chain employs TRBV2 and TRBJ2-7; the match to TRBD1 covers 8 bases. CDR1 SNHLY and CDR2 FYNNEI come from the germline V gene. The ends lost 3 bases at V and 3 bases at J; junction bases unmatched: 4. The CDR3 is 14 residues long. This CDR3 reads CASSDQGAHYEQYF. CDR3 bases: TGTGCCAGCAGTGACCAGGGGGCTCACTACGAGCAGTACTTC.

The chain couples TRBV11-2 to TRBJ1-3; D is uncertain. Germline CDR1 is SGHAT and CDR2 is FQNNGV. Trimming took off 2 bases at V and 1 base at J, with 9 bases between the two ends. The CDR3 sequence is 15 residues long. CDR3 coding DNA: TGTGCCAGCAGCTTAACCGGGAGGTCTGGAAACACCATATATTTT. This codes for CASSLTGRSGNTIYF.

This chain connects TRBV11-3 to TRBJ2-4; 8 bases map to TRBD1. CDR3 length: 14 residues. Germline loops: CDR1 SGHNT, CDR2 YENEEA. V lost 6 bases and J lost 6; bases outside the gene matches: 7. CDR3 nucleotide sequence: TGTGCCAGCAGGGCAGGGGGCGCGGTAAACATTCAGTACTTC. This encodes CASRAGGAVNIQYF.

This clone came up once. V and J are TRBV5-8 and TRBJ2-2, with D tentatively TRBD1 (5 bases). The CDR3 runs 17 residues. V lost 0 bases, J lost 0 bases, and 12 bases lay in between. Germline V gene sequence: CDR1 SGHTS, CDR2 YDEGEE. The CDR3 loop is CASSLALGPANTGELFF. The CDR3 DNA sequence: TGTGCCAGCAGCTTGGCCTTGGGGCCCGCGAACACCGGGGAGCTGTTTTTT. The full variable domain, completed using reference TRBV5-8 and TRBJ2-2, is EAGVTQSPTHLIKTRGQQATLRCSPISGHTSVYWYQQALGLGLQFLLWYDEGEERNRGNFPPRFSGRQFPNYSSELNVNALELEDSALYLCASSLALGPANTGELFFGEGSRLTVL.

Concerning this clone: Additional DNA sequences in this sample encode the identical CDR3. The genes are TRBV11-2 and TRBJ2-7; TRBD1 matches at 9 bases. Germline V lookup: CDR1 SGHAT, CDR2 FQNNGV. CDR3 length: 14 amino acids. Unmatched junction bases numbered 4, after V lost 4 bases and J lost 3 bases. DNA of the CDR3: TGTGCCAGCAGCTCACAGGGGGCAGGCTACGAGCAGTACTTC. This gives the protein CASSSQGAGYEQYF.

This chain connects TRBV7-9 to TRBJ1-4, with D unresolved. The CDR3 consists of 16 residues. The germline V gene has CDR1 SEHNR and CDR2 FQNEAQ (reference sequence). With 5 bases removed from V and 8 bases from J, the gap between germline ends came to 21 bases. DNA of the CDR3: TGTGCCAGCAGCGCGACCGGAAGTTTGACATGGGAAAAACTGTTTTTT. As protein: CASSATGSLTWEKLFF.

The table lists this clone with a count of one. The chain links TRBV5-4 to TRBJ1-6, with 8 bases that match TRBD1. With V trimmed by 4 bases and J by 6 bases, 9 bases remained unmatched. Germline CDR1 reads SGHNT; CDR2 reads YYREEE (reference sequence). This CDR3 comprises 16 residues. CDR3 in amino acids: CASSPRETGANSPLHF. CDR3 nucleotide sequence: TGTGCCAGCAGCCCACGGGAGACAGGGGCTAATTCACCCCTCCACTTT.

This clone was observed once. This chain links TRBV7-6 with TRBJ1-5; 7 bases align to TRBD1. Germline loops: CDR1 SGHVS, CDR2 FNYEAQ. The trim removed 1 base at V and 2 bases at J, leaving 5 bases unmatched. This CDR3 has 16 amino acids. The CDR3 DNA is TGTGCCAGCAGCTTAGTCGCAGGGGGACGCAATCAGCCCCAGCATTTT. Translation: CASSLVAGGRNQPQHF.

V and J are TRBV5-1 and TRBJ2-6, with D unresolved. The CDR3 has 16 amino acids. V lost 3 bases to trimming and J lost 0 bases, with 10 bases between them. Germline-derived CDR1 and CDR2 are SGHRS and YFSETQ. This CDR3 is CASSSIISSGANVLTF. The CDR3 nucleotides are TGCGCCAGCAGCTCCATCATTTCCTCTGGGGCCAACGTCCTGACTTTC.

The V and J genes are TRBV6-5 and TRBJ2-1; TRBD2 might be the D (6 bases). Deletions cut 7 bases from V and 9 bases from J, with 13 bases between. Germline values: CDR1 MNHEY, CDR2 SVGAGI. CDR3 length equals 12 residues. This CDR3 is CASNRGGGEQFF. The CDR3 nucleotides are TGTGCCAGCAACCGTGGGGGAGGTGAGCAGTTCTTC.

J is TRBJ2-7 and V is TRBV5-1; the match to TRBD2 covers 10 bases. V lost 0 bases and J lost 3; bases outside the gene matches: 6. CDR3 length: 16 amino acids. Germline CDR1 is SGHRS and CDR2 is YFSETQ. CDR3 amino acids: CASSLEASGGNYEQYF. The CDR3 coding sequence is TGCGCCAGCAGCTTGGAAGCTAGCGGGGGCAACTACGAGCAGTACTTC.

The J gene is TRBJ1-4, the V gene TRBV6-1, with D maybe TRBD1 (6 bases). The CDR3 spans 14 residues. V was pared by 2 bases and J by 8 bases, with 12 bases between. CDR1 is MNHNS, CDR2 SASEGT, per germline. In DNA form, the CDR3 reads TGTGCCAGCAGTGAAAACGGGGGGCGCGAAAAACTGTTTTTT. Residues: CASSENGGREKLFF.

This sequence joins TRBV9 and TRBJ1-2, with D tentatively TRBD1 (5 bases). Trimming shortened V by 4 bases and J by 7 bases, and 17 bases separated the two germline ends. The CDR3 is 14 residues long. Germline assignment: CDR1 SGDLS and CDR2 YYNGEE. DNA of the CDR3: TGTGCCAGCAGCCCCGGAGTAGGGGAGGGTGGCTACACCTTC. This sequence encodes CASSPGVGEGGYTF.

The CDR3 protein is CASSLMAAEQFF. Written as DNA, the CDR3 is TGTGCCAGCAGCTTGATGGCGGCCGAGCAGTTCTTC. V usage is TRBV5-4 and J usage is TRBJ2-1; D remains unclear. Trimming cost V 1 base and J 10 bases, with 9 bases left between them. This CDR3 is built from 12 residues. From germline, CDR1 is SGHNT and CDR2 YYREEE (reference sequence).

This sequence joins TRBV9 and TRBJ2-3; perhaps TRBD2 as D (6 bases). CDR1 is SGDLS and CDR2 is YYNGEE in the germline V gene. This CDR3 spans 15 amino acids. V shed 0 bases and J shed 2 bases, with 10 bases lying between them. The CDR3: CASSVVAGTTDTQYF. CDR3 coding DNA: TGTGCCAGCAGCGTAGTGGCGGGAACCACAGATACGCAGTATTTT.

The chain couples TRBV9 to TRBJ2-3; D may be TRBD2 (5 bases). This CDR3 contains 13 residues. The V end lost 2 bases, the J end lost 9 bases, and 13 bases lay between the germline ends. Germline assignment: CDR1 SGDLS and CDR2 YYNGEE. Here the CDR3 reads CASSVDPAETQYF. The CDR3 nucleotides read TGTGCCAGCAGCGTCGATCCAGCGGAAACGCAGTATTTT.

This rearrangement joins TRBV5-1 to TRBJ1-1, with a tentative D call TRBD1 (6 bases). CDR1 is SGHRS and CDR2 is YFSETQ in the germline V gene. This CDR3 comprises 14 residues. V lost 2 bases, J lost 4 bases, and 12 bases lay in between. CDR3 sequence (DNA): TGCGCCAGCAGCTTCGGGGGGCAGGCCACTGAAGCTTTCTTT. Translated, it gives CASSFGGQATEAFF.

The chain employs TRBV18 and TRBJ2-5; D remains unclear. The CDR3 contains 13 residues. The germline V gene has CDR1 KGHSH and CDR2 LQKENI. V lost 4 bases to trimming and J lost 7 bases, with 13 bases between them. The chain's CDR3 is CASSLRVPTTQYF. The CDR3 nucleotides are TGTGCCAGCTCACTTCGGGTCCCGACGACCCAGTACTTC.